A selection of T cell receptor beta chains follows, all from one sample in a study of blood T cell repertoires in COVID-19. Repertoires were generated with immunoSEQ multiplex PCR, while TCRdb's copy carries only in-frame clones and drops some. The data contain around 160,000 clones, around 80% of them singletons. The sequenced sample consisted of PBMCs or T cells enriched from blood (not recorded which). The receptors derive from a man aged 50 to 60 who had recovered from COVID-19. CDR3s include the opening cysteine and the closing phenylalanine or tryptophan. A D gene is named only where the DNA matches it firmly. Only part of the rows carry a size: once, few, many, or a class if the clone is expanded.

J gene	clone size	V gene	D gene	CDR3 protein	CDR3 DNA
TRBJ1-1	.	TRBV3-1/TRBV3-2	TRBD1	CASSRTGVGTEAFF	TGTGCCAGCAGTCGGACAGGGGTGGGTACTGAAGCTTTCTTT
TRBJ2-2	.	TRBV7-9	.	CASSFAAGELFF	TGTGCCAGCAGCTTCGCGGCCGGGGAGCTGTTTTTT
TRBJ1-6	.	TRBV14	TRBD1	CASSPHRGTGWSPLHF	TGTGCCAGCAGCCCCCATCGTGGGACAGGGTGGTCACCCCTCCACTTT
TRBJ2-1	.	TRBV18	.	CASSPPSGYNEQFF	TGTGCCAGCTCACCACCGTCAGGGTACAATGAGCAGTTCTTC
TRBJ2-1	once	TRBV7-3	TRBD2	CASSLHRGDNEQFF	TGTGCCAGCAGCTTACATCGGGGGGACAATGAGCAGTTCTTC
TRBJ1-5	once	TRBV19	.	CASCYGTGGGQPQHF	TGTGCCAGTTGTTATGGGACGGGGGGTGGACAGCCCCAGCATTTT
TRBJ1-1	.	TRBV18	.	CASSLTQDTSTEAFF	TGTGCCAGCTCACTCACTCAAGATACTAGCACTGAAGCTTTCTTT
TRBJ2-2	.	TRBV7-9	.	CASTRRPGENVEDTGELFF	TGTGCCAGCACCCGAAGGCCCGGTGAGAATGTAGAGGACACCGGGGAGCTGTTTTTT
TRBJ2-5	.	TRBV5-1	.	CASSLEGAQETQYF	TGCGCCAGCAGCTTGGAGGGAGCACAAGAGACCCAGTACTTC
TRBJ1-2	.	TRBV29-1	TRBD1	CSVEGGGQGARGYTF	TGCAGCGTTGAAGGGGGAGGACAGGGGGCGCGAGGCTACACCTTC
TRBJ2-4	.	TRBV28	TRBD2	CASRGTSGIVAKNIQYF	TGTGCCAGCAGAGGGACTAGCGGGATCGTGGCCAAAAACATTCAGTACTTC
TRBJ2-5	.	TRBV6-5	.	CASSPGLETQYF	TGTGCCAGCAGTCCAGGGTTGGAGACCCAGTACTTC
TRBJ2-1	.	TRBV5-4	TRBD2	CASSWAAGGSYNEQFF	TGTGCCAGCAGCTGGGCGGCGGGGGGCTCCTACAATGAGCAGTTCTTC
TRBJ1-6	.	TRBV9	.	CASSVVGLDSPLHF	TGTGCCAGCAGCGTAGTGGGGCTCGATTCACCCCTCCACTTT
TRBJ1-2	.	TRBV9	TRBD1	CASNVLPGQGYTF	TGTGCCAGCAACGTATTACCGGGACAGGGCTACACCTTC
TRBJ1-2	.	TRBV7-2	TRBD1	CASSFTGGKRGYTF	TGTGCCAGCAGCTTCACAGGGGGCAAACGGGGCTACACCTTC
TRBJ1-1	once	TRBV7-8	TRBD1	CASSMPTGVNTEAFF	TGTGCCAGCAGCATGCCTACAGGGGTGAACACTGAAGCTTTCTTT
TRBJ1-1	.	TRBV19	.	CASSTSLRLEAFF	TGTGCCAGTAGTACTAGTTTGAGGTTGGAAGCTTTCTTT
TRBJ1-5	.	TRBV28	TRBD1	CASSSQQGGQYQPQHF	TGTGCCAGCAGTTCGCAACAGGGGGGGCAATATCAGCCCCAGCATTTT
TRBJ2-5	.	TRBV20-1	.	CSASSSLHQETQYF	TGCAGTGCTAGTTCGTCCTTACATCAAGAGACCCAGTACTTC
TRBJ1-2	.	TRBV27	TRBD1	CATRARDRLINGYTF	TGTGCCACACGCGCCAGGGACAGACTTATTAATGGCTACACCTTC
TRBJ1-4	.	TRBV7-9	.	CASSLFGQGKLFF	TGTGCCAGCAGCTTATTTGGGCAGGGAAAACTGTTTTTT
TRBJ1-1	.	TRBV7-3	.	CASSVGLPNTEAFF	TGTGCCAGCAGCGTAGGACTCCCGAACACTGAAGCTTTCTTT
TRBJ1-6	.	TRBV9	TRBD1	CASSVGGGGDSPLHF	TGTGCCAGCAGCGTAGGAGGGGGCGGTGATTCACCCCTCCACTTT
TRBJ1-5	once	TRBV27	TRBD1	CASSLIGAGGWPQHF	TGTGCCAGCAGTTTAATCGGGGCAGGGGGCTGGCCCCAGCATTTT
TRBJ1-4	once	TRBV27	.	CASRTGQSPHNEKLFF	TGTGCCAGCAGGACTGGACAGTCCCCCCATAATGAAAAACTGTTTTTT
TRBJ1-4	.	TRBV18	.	CASSPDSAVTNEKLFF	TGTGCCAGCTCACCTGACAGTGCCGTAACTAATGAAAAACTGTTTTTT
TRBJ2-3	.	TRBV5-1	.	CASSLSGGAITDTQYF	TGCGCCAGCAGCTTGTCGGGCGGGGCTATCACAGATACGCAGTATTTT
TRBJ2-7	.	TRBV11-2	TRBD2	CASSRGTSGYEQYF	TGTGCCAGCAGCCGTGGGACTAGCGGATACGAGCAGTACTTC
TRBJ2-2	.	TRBV6-5	.	CASTPFEGGELFF	TGTGCCAGCACTCCCTTTGAGGGCGGGGAGCTGTTTTTT
TRBJ1-5	few	TRBV19	.	CASSMRKSQPQHF	TGTGCCAGTAGTATGCGGAAATCTCAGCCCCAGCATTTT
TRBJ2-2	.	TRBV7-9	TRBD2	CASSRGTRNTGELFF	TGTGCCAGCAGCCGAGGGACTAGGAACACCGGGGAGCTGTTTTTT
TRBJ1-1	.	TRBV18	.	CASSGGAEYTEAFF	TGTGCCAGCTCGGGGGGGGCCGAATACACTGAAGCTTTCTTT
TRBJ2-3	.	TRBV7-2	.	CASSLVEVSIADTQYF	TGTGCCAGCAGCTTAGTGGAGGTTTCAATAGCAGATACGCAGTATTTT
TRBJ2-5	.	TRBV7-3	TRBD1	CASSLLGQGMETQYF	TGTGCCAGCAGCTTACTCGGACAGGGGATGGAGACCCAGTACTTC
TRBJ2-1	once	TRBV9	.	CASSVEGTTYNEQFF	TGTGCCAGCAGCGTAGAAGGGACAACCTACAATGAGCAGTTCTTC
TRBJ1-2	.	TRBV28	.	CASAPLGPLRENYGYTF	TGTGCCAGCGCTCCCTTGGGCCCCCTCAGGGAAAACTATGGCTACACCTTC
TRBJ2-2	.	TRBV3-1/TRBV3-2	.	CASSQAQTNTGELFF	TGTGCCAGCAGCCAAGCACAGACGAACACCGGGGAGCTGTTTTTT
TRBJ2-5	.	TRBV5-4	TRBD1	CASFRTGGSQETQYF	TGTGCCAGCTTTCGGACAGGGGGCTCCCAAGAGACCCAGTACTTC
TRBJ2-2	.	TRBV2	.	CATVWDKNTGELFF	TGTGCCACCGTCTGGGACAAGAACACCGGGGAGCTGTTTTTT